Presented here are 23 T cell receptor beta chains from one specimen sequenced in a study of blood T cells in healthy people across ages. A J-beta primer mix and a sample-barcoded 5' primer were used in a second PCR of roughly 6 to 11 cycles. A single record per CDR3 protein comes from TCRdb applying MiXCR to the 5' RACE reads. Of 1.5 million to 2 million distinct CDR3 sequences in the sample, around 48% were seen once. The sample consisted of blood. Receptor source: a woman in her 40s in good health.

The CDR3 loop reads CASSQDQVNTEAFF. CDR3 bases: TGTGCCAGCAGCCAAGATCAGGTTAACACTGAAGCTTTCTTT. The rearrangement links TRBV3-1 to TRBJ1-1; D call uncertain. The V end lost 0 bases, the J end lost 2 bases, and 7 bases lay between the germline ends. There are 14 residues in the CDR3. CDR1 and CDR2 from the germline V gene are LGHDT and YNNKEL (reference sequence).

The count of this clonotype is one. The V gene is TRBV7-9, the J gene TRBJ1-4; D perhaps matches TRBD1 (6 bases). V lost 5 bases to trimming and J lost 0 bases, with 19 bases between them. CDR3 length: 18 amino acids. Germline assignment: CDR1 SEHNR and CDR2 FQNEAQ (reference sequence). The CDR3 loop reads CASSPGVTGTATNEKLFF. CDR3 DNA: TGTGCCAGCAGCCCCGGGGTAACAGGGACTGCAACTAATGAAAAACTGTTTTTT.

This clonotype was seen a handful of times. This chain joins TRBV21-1 and TRBJ2-4. TRBV21-1 is noted as a pseudogene. The CDR3 consists of 13 residues. This CDR3 reads CASSKDGGSIQYF. In DNA, the CDR3 is TGTGCCAGCAGCAAAGATGGCGGTAGCATTCAGTACTTC.

This chain uses TRBV7-9 with TRBJ1-4, with 11 bases identical to TRBD1. The CDR3 runs 14 residues. With 4 bases clipped from V and 7 bases from J, the junction kept 2 bases outside the gene matches. Per germline, CDR1 SEHNR and CDR2 FQNEAQ (reference sequence). The CDR3 spells CASSWGQGGEKLFF. DNA for the CDR3: TGTGCCAGCAGCTGGGGACAGGGGGGTGAAAAACTGTTTTTT.

V and J are TRBV20-1 and TRBJ1-1, with 8 bases matching TRBD1. Germline V gene data show CDR1 as DFQATT and CDR2 as SNEGSKA (reference sequence). The J segment lost 4 bases and the V segment lost 6 bases, leaving 4 bases of the junction unmatched. The CDR3 sequence is 12 residues long. CDR3 sequence (DNA): TGCAGTGCGAATACAGGGGGCACTGAAGCTTTCTTT. It yields the protein CSANTGGTEAFF.

The J gene is TRBJ1-5, the V gene TRBV10-2; D may be TRBD1 (5 bases). Trimming removed 0 bases from V and 2 bases from J, with 14 bases in between. The CDR3 loop spans 17 amino acids. CDR1 and CDR2 (germline): WSHSY, SAAADI. As DNA, the CDR3 is TGCGCCAGCAGTGAGTCGGGACCGAGGGTCGGCAATCAGCCCCAGCATTTT. Its translation is CASSESGPRVGNQPQHF.

This chain links TRBV7-2 with TRBJ1-2; 9 nucleotides line up with TRBD1. In germline, CDR1 is SGHTA, CDR2 FQGNSA. V lost 5 bases, J lost 2 bases, and 6 bases stayed unmatched. The CDR3 is 15 residues long. The CDR3 nucleotides are TGTGCCAGCAGCCTCCAGGGACAGGGAAACTATGGCTACACCTTC. It specifies CASSLQGQGNYGYTF. Variable domain in full (rest from reference TRBV7-2 and TRBJ1-2): GAGVSQSPSNKVTEKGKDVELRCDPISGHTALYWYRQSLGQGLEFLIYFQGNSAPDKSGLPSDRFSAERTGGSVSTLTIQRTQQEDSAVYLCASSLQGQGNYGYTFGSGTRLTVV.

Here the CDR3 reads CASSSTPSVMADTQYF. CDR3 bases: TGTGCCAGCAGCTCAACCCCTAGCGTAATGGCAGATACGCAGTATTTT. V is TRBV7-2 and J is TRBJ2-3; D is possibly TRBD2 (6 bases). Germline assignment: CDR1 SGHTA and CDR2 FQGNSA. The CDR3 consists of 16 residues. The ends were cut back, 4 bases at V and 4 bases at J, with 18 bases in the middle. The complete variable domain, with remaining parts taken from reference TRBV7-2 and TRBJ2-3, reads GAGVSQSPSNKVTEKGKDVELRCDPISGHTALYWYRQSLGQGLEFLIYFQGNSAPDKSGLPSDRFSAERTGGSVSTLTIQRTQQEDSAVYLCASSSTPSVMADTQYFGPGTRLTVL.

The rearrangement uses TRBV20-1 and TRBJ2-5; D remains unclear. The CDR3 has 14 amino acids. V shed 8 bases and J shed 2 bases, with 18 bases lying between them. From germline, CDR1 is DFQATT and CDR2 SNEGSKA (reference sequence). The chain's CDR3 is CSFSHPGEQETQYF. For the CDR3, the DNA is TGCAGTTTCTCCCACCCAGGAGAGCAAGAGACCCAGTACTTC.

This clonotype was seen a handful of times. The chain uses TRBV4-1 and TRBJ2-7; no firm D call. In germline, CDR1 is MGHRA, CDR2 YSYEKL. Trimming pared 0 bases from V and 0 bases from J, leaving 12 bases between. The CDR3 is made up of 16 amino acids. In DNA, the CDR3 is TGCGCCAGCAGCCAAGATCCGGCACTCTTCTCCTACGAGCAGTACTTC. Protein product: CASSQDPALFSYEQYF.

This clonotype has more than one count but fewer than ten. The V and J genes are TRBV12-3 or TRBV12-4 and TRBJ1-2; D gene ambiguous. This CDR3 spans 15 amino acids. The germline V and J ends were trimmed by 5 bases and 2 bases, with 15 bases remaining between them. CDR3 sequence: CASSRALKGNYGYTF. DNA of the CDR3: TGTGCCAGCAGTCGGGCCCTAAAGGGCAACTATGGCTACACCTTC.

CDR3 amino acids: CASSLIGQGRWETQYF. As DNA, the CDR3 is TGTGCCAGCAGTTTAATAGGACAGGGAAGGTGGGAGACCCAGTACTTC. This sequence joins TRBV27 and TRBJ2-5; TRBD1 aligns across 8 bases. The CDR3 contains 16 residues. CDR1 and CDR2 from the germline V gene are MNHEY and SMNVEV (reference sequence). The V gene end was trimmed by 2 bases and the J gene end by 5 bases; junction bases not matched to a gene: 10.

The gene calls are TRBV6-2 or TRBV6-3 and TRBJ1-5; D gene unclear. Germline CDR1 is MNHEY and CDR2 is SVGEGT. The CDR3 spans 15 residues. Trimming removed 6 bases at V and 3 bases at J, with 15 bases between. The CDR3 protein is CASRSHGGLNQPQHF. CDR3 nucleotides: TGTGCCAGCAGATCGCATGGTGGTCTCAATCAGCCCCAGCATTTT.

This clonotype occurred many times. The J gene is TRBJ2-5, the V gene TRBV7-9, with no clear D. V was shortened by 2 bases and J by 2 bases, with 9 bases between the two germline ends. CDR1 and CDR2 from the germline V gene are SEHNR and FQNEAQ (reference sequence). The CDR3 is 14 amino acids. The CDR3 nucleotides are TGTGCCAGCAGCTTAAACTTGGGGCAAGAGACCCAGTACTTC. This gives the protein CASSLNLGQETQYF.

J is TRBJ2-1 and V is TRBV6-2 or TRBV6-3; no reliable D call. V was clipped by 7 bases and J by 7 bases, with 14 bases between them. CDR3 length: 13 amino acids. Germline V CDR1 and CDR2: MNHEY, SVGEGT. The CDR3 DNA reads TGTGCCAGCACCCCTATAGGTGCGAATGAGCAGTTCTTC. Protein: CASTPIGANEQFF.

V and J are TRBV29-1 and TRBJ2-3; maybe TRBD2 (7 bases). There are 12 residues in the CDR3. Germline lookup yields CDR1 SQVTM and CDR2 ANQGSEA. CDR3 nucleotides: TGCGGGGGGGCCATAGGGACAGATACGCAGTATTTT. This codes for CGGAIGTDTQYF.

V and J are TRBV6-5 and TRBJ2-3; TRBD1 is a possible D gene (5 bases). The CDR3 totals 14 residues. CDR1 and CDR2 from the germline V gene are MNHEY and SVGAGI. Trimming pared 3 bases from V and 2 bases from J, leaving 9 bases between. CDR3 sequence (DNA): TGTGCCAGCAGTTATCCAGGGAACACAGATACGCAGTATTTT. This encodes CASSYPGNTDTQYF.

The chain employs TRBV7-2 and TRBJ2-7; D gene uncertain. Between the trimmed V and J ends, which lost 1 base and 4 bases, there was a span of 14 bases. Germline V lookup: CDR1 SGHTA, CDR2 FQGNSA. The CDR3 covers 15 residues. The CDR3 reads CASSLGSGIQYEQYF. CDR3 coding DNA: TGTGCCAGCAGCTTAGGGTCTGGCATTCAATACGAGCAGTACTTC.

The chain uses TRBV6-2 or TRBV6-3 and TRBJ2-1; tentative D call: TRBD2 (6 bases). V was cut by 5 bases and J by 2 bases, with 13 bases left in between. Germline-derived CDR1 and CDR2 are MNHEY and SVGEGT. The CDR3 has 15 amino acids. CDR3 nucleotides: TGTGCCAGCAGTCAACGGGGGTGGACCTACAATGAGCAGTTCTTC. It specifies CASSQRGWTYNEQFF.

This rearrangement joins TRBV25-1 to TRBJ2-3, with D unclear. This CDR3 is 16 amino acids long. Germline CDR1 and CDR2: MGHDK and SYGVNS. V shed 3 bases and J shed 2 bases, with 15 bases lying between them. CDR3 nucleotides: TGTGCCAGCAGTGATCCCGGTGTGCGTCTCACAGATACGCAGTATTTT. It codes for CASSDPGVRLTDTQYF.

This rearrangement joins TRBV27 to TRBJ2-7; D call uncertain. The CDR3 contains 14 residues. The germline CDR1 and CDR2 sequences are MNHEY and SMNVEV (reference sequence). The ends were cut back, 5 bases at V and 7 bases at J, with 18 bases in the middle. The CDR3 DNA follows: TGTGCCAGCAGTCCGTCCCCTCGTCCGGGTGAGCAGTACTTC. Protein sequence: CASSPSPRPGEQYF.

V and J are TRBV20-1 and TRBJ1-1, with unresolved D. Germline-derived CDR1 and CDR2 are DFQATT and SNEGSKA (reference sequence). The ends were cut back, 0 bases at V and 6 bases at J, with 11 bases in the middle. The length of the CDR3 is 13 residues. In DNA form, the CDR3 reads TGCAGTGCTAGAGATCCGGGGAGGGCTGAAGCTTTCTTT. Encoded protein: CSARDPGRAEAFF.

The chain employs TRBV5-4 and TRBJ2-6, with 8 bases matching TRBD1. Trimming removed 1 base from V and 1 base from J; junction bases left unmatched: 7. Looked up from germline, CDR1 is SGHNT and CDR2 is YYREEE (reference sequence). The CDR3 length is 18 residues. For the CDR3, the DNA is TGTGCCAGCAGCTTGAGTCCAGGGGGCAAATCTGGGGCCAACGTCCTGACTTTC. Encoded protein: CASSLSPGGKSGANVLTF.